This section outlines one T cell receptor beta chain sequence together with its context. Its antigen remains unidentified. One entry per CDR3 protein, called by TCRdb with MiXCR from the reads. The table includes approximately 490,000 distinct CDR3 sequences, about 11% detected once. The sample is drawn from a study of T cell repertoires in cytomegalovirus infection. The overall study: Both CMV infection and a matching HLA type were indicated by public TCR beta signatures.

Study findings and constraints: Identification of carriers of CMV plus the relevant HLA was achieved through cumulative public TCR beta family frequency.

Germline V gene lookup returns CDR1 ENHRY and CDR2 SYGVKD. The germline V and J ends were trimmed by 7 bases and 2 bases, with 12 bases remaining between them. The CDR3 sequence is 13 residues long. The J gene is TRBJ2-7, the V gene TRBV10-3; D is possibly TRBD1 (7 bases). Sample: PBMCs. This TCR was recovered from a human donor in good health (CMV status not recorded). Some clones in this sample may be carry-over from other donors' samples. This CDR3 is CAIKEGQTYEQYF. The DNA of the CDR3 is TGTGCCATCAAGGAGGGACAGACCTACGAGCAGTACTTC.